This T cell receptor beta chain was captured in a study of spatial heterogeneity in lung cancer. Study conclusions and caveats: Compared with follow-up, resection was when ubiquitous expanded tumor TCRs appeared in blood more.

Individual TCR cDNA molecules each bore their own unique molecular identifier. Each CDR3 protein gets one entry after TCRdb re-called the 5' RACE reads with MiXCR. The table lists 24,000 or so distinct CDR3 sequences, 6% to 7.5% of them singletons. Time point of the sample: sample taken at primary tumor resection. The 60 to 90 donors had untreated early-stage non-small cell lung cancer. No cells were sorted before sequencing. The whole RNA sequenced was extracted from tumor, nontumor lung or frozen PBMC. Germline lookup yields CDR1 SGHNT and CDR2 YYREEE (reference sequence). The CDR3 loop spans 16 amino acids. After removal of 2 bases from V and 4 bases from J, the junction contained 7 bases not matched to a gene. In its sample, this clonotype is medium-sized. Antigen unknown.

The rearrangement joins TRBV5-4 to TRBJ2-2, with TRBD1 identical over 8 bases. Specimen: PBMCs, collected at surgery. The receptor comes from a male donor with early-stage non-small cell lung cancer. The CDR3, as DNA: TGTGCCAGCAGCTTCCGGACAGGGAGGACCACCGGGGAGCTGTTTTTT. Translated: CASSFRTGRTTGELFF.